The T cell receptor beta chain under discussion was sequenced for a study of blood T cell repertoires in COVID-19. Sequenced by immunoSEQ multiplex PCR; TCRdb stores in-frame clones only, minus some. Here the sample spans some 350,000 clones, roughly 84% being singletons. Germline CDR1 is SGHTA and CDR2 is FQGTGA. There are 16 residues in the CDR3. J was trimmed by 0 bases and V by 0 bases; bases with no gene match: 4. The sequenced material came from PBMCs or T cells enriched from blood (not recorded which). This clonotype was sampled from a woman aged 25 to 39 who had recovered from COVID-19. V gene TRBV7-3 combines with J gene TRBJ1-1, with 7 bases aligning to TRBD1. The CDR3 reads CASSLTGQLMNTEAFF. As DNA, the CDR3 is TGTGCCAGCAGCTTAACGGGACAGCTAATGAACACTGAAGCTTTCTTT.